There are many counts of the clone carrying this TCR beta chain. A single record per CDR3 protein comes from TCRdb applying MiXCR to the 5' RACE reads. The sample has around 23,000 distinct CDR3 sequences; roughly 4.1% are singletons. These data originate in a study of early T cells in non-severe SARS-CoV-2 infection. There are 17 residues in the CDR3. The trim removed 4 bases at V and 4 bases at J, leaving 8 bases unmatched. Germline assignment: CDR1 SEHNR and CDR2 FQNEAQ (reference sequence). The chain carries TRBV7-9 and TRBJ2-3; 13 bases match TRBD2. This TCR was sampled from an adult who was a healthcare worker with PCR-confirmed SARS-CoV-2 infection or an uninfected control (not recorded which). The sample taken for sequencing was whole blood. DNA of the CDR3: TGTGCCAGCAGCTCCATCATGACTAGCGGGAGGCCAGATACGCAGTATTTT. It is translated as CASSSIMTSGRPDTQYF.